This T cell receptor beta chain was found in a study of T cells after yellow fever vaccination. Overall study: In the case of low-cell-number fractions, SMART-Seq v4 Ultra Low Input was used for preparation.

This clonotype was recorded at least ten times. Its target is unknown. Study results and caveats: Sorted repertoires could include abundant contaminating clonotypes from bulk cells.

This CDR3 comprises 14 residues. Trimming removed 5 bases at V and 0 bases at J, with 5 bases between. Germline values: CDR1 MNHEY, CDR2 SVGEGT. In making TCR cDNA, 5'RACE template switching added a universal primer site and UMIs to it. TCRdb passed the 5' RACE reads through MiXCR, listing each CDR3 protein once. The sample includes about 300,000 distinct CDR3 sequences, 6.8% of them seen just once. The sample here was PBMCs, taken approximately 47 days after the first yellow fever vaccination. The clonotype comes from a man aged 18 to 30 who received the YFV17D yellow fever vaccine. J is TRBJ2-6 and V is TRBV6-2 or TRBV6-3, with D possibly being TRBD1 (5 bases). The CDR3 here is CASSRGSGANVLTF. CDR3 coding DNA: TGTGCCAGCAGTAGGGGCTCTGGGGCCAACGTCCTGACTTTC.